These 16 T cell receptor beta chains came from one sample sequenced in a study of cytomegalovirus exposure and HLA in healthy donors. The PCR employed 60 Vbeta primers together with 13 Jbeta primers. TCRdb keeps only in-frame clones here, not all; method: immunoSEQ multiplex PCR. This table holds over 150,000 clones, 77% found once. Sample: PBMCs. These receptors all come from an older woman in good health and CMV-seropositive.

The chain links TRBV29-1 to TRBJ1-5; D might be TRBD1 (5 bases). This CDR3 is 13 amino acids long. The V end was cut by 4 bases, the J end by 4 bases, with 11 bases between. The germline V gene encodes CDR1 SQVTM and CDR2 ANQGSEA. CDR3 coding DNA: TGCAGCGTTGGCGGGACCGATAATCAGCCCCAGCATTTT. Amino acids: CSVGGTDNQPQHF.

This clone turned up a few times. The chain has TRBV27 and TRBJ1-6, with D uncertain. CDR1 is MNHEY, CDR2 SMNVEV, per germline (reference sequence). V was pared by 5 bases and J by 4 bases, with 15 bases between. The CDR3 contains 16 residues. In nucleotides, the CDR3 is TGTGCCAGCAGTCCGCTCATCCGGGGTTATAATTCACCCCTCCACTTT. As protein: CASSPLIRGYNSPLHF.

This clone occurred once. The gene calls are TRBV10-3 and TRBJ1-6, with a weak D call TRBD1 (5 bases). The CDR3 length is 15 residues. In germline, CDR1 is ENHRY, CDR2 SYGVKD. V was cut by 0 bases and J by 6 bases, with 9 bases left in between. As DNA, the CDR3 is TGTGCCATCAGTGAGTCTCGGGGGTCTAATTCACCCCTCCACTTT. This encodes CAISESRGSNSPLHF.

V gene TRBV11-2 combines with J gene TRBJ2-7, with 7 bases lining up with TRBD1. Germline V CDR1 and CDR2: SGHAT, FQNNGV. The CDR3 spans 12 residues. J gave up 8 bases and V 7 bases, and 8 bases lay outside the gene matches. This chain's CDR3 is CASTRDRDQQYF. The CDR3 coding sequence is TGTGCCAGCACCAGAGACAGGGATCAGCAGTACTTC.

V is TRBV6-5 and J is TRBJ2-1; TRBD1 matches 7 bases. CDR3 length: 12 amino acids. Trimming cost V 5 bases and J 9 bases; bases outside gene matches: 4. The germline CDR1 and CDR2 sequences are MNHEY and SVGAGI. CDR3 amino acids: CASSEGGREQFF. Written as DNA, the CDR3 is TGTGCCAGCAGTGAAGGGGGCCGTGAGCAGTTCTTC.

V usage is TRBV7-9 and J usage is TRBJ1-2, with unresolved D. The CDR3 loop spans 11 amino acids. In germline, CDR1 is SEHNR, CDR2 FQNEAQ (reference sequence). Trimming removed 11 bases at V and 2 bases at J, with 9 bases between. The CDR3, as DNA: TGTGCCGGTACAGAAAACTATGGCTACACCTTC. Amino acid sequence: CAGTENYGYTF.

The CDR3 DNA sequence: TGTGCCAGCAGCAAAGTCCGGACTAGCGGACAGACAGATACGCAGTATTTT. Residues: CASSKVRTSGQTDTQYF. This sequence joins TRBV21-1 and TRBJ2-3; no check of the table's D call, TRBD2, against the DNA was made. TRBV21-1 is recorded as a pseudogene. The CDR3 loop spans 17 amino acids.

The chain has TRBV2 and TRBJ2-2; 7 nucleotides align to TRBD2. CDR3 length: 17 amino acids. Germline loops: CDR1 SNHLY, CDR2 FYNNEI. The V segment lost 9 bases and the J segment 6 bases; nucleotides outside the gene matches: 19. CDR3 residues: CARSYVRASGRPGELFF. CDR3 nucleotides: TGTGCCAGGAGCTATGTTAGGGCTAGCGGACGCCCCGGGGAGCTGTTTTTT.

This chain links TRBV5-1 with TRBJ1-5, with a weak D call TRBD1 (5 bases). The V end was cut by 4 bases, the J end by 7 bases, with 18 bases between. The CDR3 runs to 15 residues. Looked up from germline, CDR1 is SGHRS and CDR2 is YFSETQ. The CDR3 sequence is CASSLGGEGRQPQHF. The DNA of the CDR3 is TGCGCCAGCAGCCTGGGGGGGGAGGGTAGGCAGCCCCAGCATTTT.

This clone appeared a few times. The V call is TRBV5-6, the J call TRBJ1-5, with a possible D match to TRBD1 (6 bases). V was cut by 6 bases and J by 0 bases, with 22 bases left in between. Germline CDR1 is SGHDT and CDR2 is YYEEEE. This CDR3 is 18 amino acids long. The CDR3 sequence: CASTPLRQGRVSNQPQHF. The CDR3 DNA reads TGTGCCAGCACCCCCCTGAGGCAGGGGCGCGTTAGCAATCAGCCCCAGCATTTT.

This clone has more than one count but fewer than ten. The chain uses TRBV11-2 and TRBJ1-2, with 9 bases identical to TRBD1. Germline V gene lookup returns CDR1 SGHAT and CDR2 FQNNGV. V lost 4 bases, J lost 5 bases, and 11 bases stayed unmatched. The length of the CDR3 is 16 residues. As DNA, the CDR3 is TGTGCCAGCAGCTCGTGGGGACAGGGTGCACGGTATGGCTACACCTTC. Translated, it gives CASSSWGQGARYGYTF.

The chain couples TRBV19 to TRBJ1-6; 7 nucleotides align to TRBD1. CDR1 and CDR2 (germline): LNHDA, SQIVND (reference sequence). The CDR3 spans 16 residues. Germline trimming cut 3 bases from V and 10 bases from J; bases unmatched to any gene: 12. The CDR3, as DNA: TGTGCCAGTAGTATCCAATCGAGACAGGGCGAATCACCCCTCCACTTT. This sequence encodes CASSIQSRQGESPLHF.

The rearrangement joins TRBV28 to TRBJ1-2; a possible D gene is TRBD1 (6 bases). Trimming removed 3 bases from V and 6 bases from J, with 17 bases in between. This CDR3 comprises 15 residues. Germline CDR1 is MDHEN and CDR2 is SYDVKM. CDR3 nucleotide sequence: TGTGCCAGCAGTTTGGATACCCGGGACACAGATGGCTACACCTTC. This codes for CASSLDTRDTDGYTF.

A word on this clone: Germline is not matched at one junction end, which may reflect a read error. The same CDR3 can be traced to other DNA sequences in this sample. The chain uses TRBV5-1 and TRBJ2-5, with 10 bases that match TRBD1. CDR3 length equals 14 residues. CDR1 and CDR2 from the germline V gene are SGHRS and YFSETQ. CDR3 residues: CASRAGTGVETQYF. The CDR3 bases are TGTGCCAGCAGAGCCGGGACAGGGGTAGAGACCCAGTACTTC.

The chain links TRBV30 to TRBJ1-5; 8 bases line up with TRBD1. The V segment lost 4 bases and the J segment 0 bases; nucleotides outside the gene matches: 5. This CDR3 is built from 15 residues. CDR1 is GTSNPN and CDR2 is SVGIG in the germline V gene (reference sequence). The CDR3: CAWKLTGDSNQPQHF. CDR3 nucleotide sequence: TGTGCCTGGAAGTTGACAGGGGATAGCAATCAGCCCCAGCATTTT.

This chain joins TRBV5-1 and TRBJ1-1; D is perhaps TRBD1 (5 bases). Germline loops: CDR1 SGHRS, CDR2 YFSETQ. The CDR3 runs 13 residues. V lost 0 bases and J 6 bases, leaving 9 bases between the germline ends. The CDR3 spells CASSLEGRAEAFF. CDR3 bases: TGCGCCAGCAGCTTGGAGGGGAGGGCTGAAGCTTTCTTT.